Listed below are T cell receptor beta chains from one sample, sequenced in a study of T cell repertoires in ileal Crohn's disease. Profiled with immunoSEQ multiplex PCR; TCRdb holds only in-frame clones, not every one. The data show tens of thousands of clones, with about 89% seen just once and over 2% held by the top ten. Material for sequencing was ileal tissue. These receptors were collected from an adult with Crohn's disease. CDR3s include the opening cysteine and the closing phenylalanine or tryptophan. D genes are given only for firm matches. Size is stated for part of the rows, as once, few or many counts, or as a class when the clone is expanded.

TRBV5-6	-	-	TRBJ1-2	TGTGCCAGCAGCGGACCCCAGGCTTGGAAACAAGCAGGGGGCTACACCTTC	CASSGPQAWKQAGGYTF
TRBV13	-	TRBD2	TRBJ2-3	TGTGCCAGCAGCGAACGACTAGCGGGGGGCACAGATACGCAGTATTTT	CASSERLAGGTDTQYF
TRBV27	-	-	TRBJ1-1	TGTGCCAGCAGTTTATCGGGGAACAGGCGGAACACTGAAGCTTTCTTT	CASSLSGNRRNTEAFF
TRBV27	once	TRBD1	TRBJ1-1	TGTGCCAGCAGTCCGGGACAGGGGTACACTGAAGCTTTCTTT	CASSPGQGYTEAFF
TRBV6-6	-	TRBD1	TRBJ1-1	TGTGCCAGCAGTGATCTAGGGACAGGGGATACTGAAGCTTTCTTT	CASSDLGTGDTEAFF
TRBV5-4	-	-	TRBJ1-4	TGTGCCAGCAGCCTCAAAGGAGGGAATGAAAAACTGTTTTTT	CASSLKGGNEKLFF
TRBV7-8	-	-	TRBJ1-2	TGTGCCAGCAGGTTTAGGACGGGGGACTATGGCTACACCTTC	CASRFRTGDYGYTF
TRBV28	-	TRBD1	TRBJ1-1	TGTGCCAGCAGCCGACAGGGGGCTAGAGATGAAGCTTTCTTT	CASSRQGARDEAFF
TRBV30	-	TRBD2	TRBJ2-3	TGTGCCTGCCCGGGACTAGCGGGGACTCTGGGGCAGTATTTT	CACPGLAGTLGQYF
TRBV4-1	-	-	TRBJ2-2	TGCGCCAGCAGCCAAGAAGCCGCGAACACCGGGGAGCTGTTTTTT	CASSQEAANTGELFF
TRBV4-3	-	-	TRBJ2-1	TGCGCCAGCAGCCAAGAGTTAAACCCGGTCAATGAGCAGTTCTTC	CASSQELNPVNEQFF
TRBV11-2	-	-	TRBJ2-2	TGTGCCAGCAGCTTACAAGGGGTCGGGGAGCTGTTTTTT	CASSLQGVGELFF
TRBV7-6	-	-	TRBJ2-1	TGTGCCAGCAGCCAAAAGGGGACCTACAATGAGCAGTTCTTC	CASSQKGTYNEQFF
TRBV2	-	-	TRBJ1-1	TGTGCCGCTAGAAGTATAGACACTGAAGCTTTCTTT	CAARSIDTEAFF
TRBV5-1	few	-	TRBJ1-5	TGCGCCAGCAGCTTGGCGGGGTTGTTCAATCAGCCCCAGCATTTT	CASSLAGLFNQPQHF
TRBV29-1	once	TRBD1	TRBJ2-3	TGCAGCGGGACGACAGGGCTGACGGATACGCAGTATTTT	CSGTTGLTDTQYF
TRBV25-1	-	-	TRBJ1-2	TGTGCCAGCCAAGGCGGGCCAGGCGTATATGGCTACACCTTC	CASQGGPGVYGYTF
TRBV2	-	-	TRBJ2-5	TGTGCCAGCGGCCGTAAAGAGACCCAGTACTTC	CASGRKETQYF
TRBV5-4	-	TRBD2	TRBJ2-1	TGTGCCAGCAGCCCGCCTAGCGGGAGGTCTGAGCAGTTCTTC	CASSPPSGRSEQFF
TRBV28	-	TRBD1	TRBJ1-2	TGTGCCAGCAGCTATACAGGGGTCTATGGCTACACCTTC	CASSYTGVYGYTF
TRBV10-3	-	TRBD2	TRBJ2-7	TGTGCCATTGGCGGGAGTTGGTACGAGCAGTACTTC	CAIGGSWYEQYF
TRBV18	-	TRBD1	TRBJ2-1	TGTGCCAGCTCCCCCCCGGACAGGGGGGTCTACAATGAGCAGTTCTTC	CASSPPDRGVYNEQFF
TRBV6-6	-	TRBD1	TRBJ1-5	TGTGCCAGTACGGACAGGTTCAGCAATCAGCCCCAGCATTTT	CASTDRFSNQPQHF
TRBV4-3	once	-	TRBJ1-2	TGCGCCAGCAGCCAAGATCGCGCGGGCGATGGCTACACCTTC	CASSQDRAGDGYTF
TRBV28	-	TRBD1	TRBJ1-5	TGTGCCAGCAGCCCTACTCAGGGGGCCGGGGGGCCCCAGCATTTT	CASSPTQGAGGPQHF
TRBV6-1	-	-	TRBJ1-1	TGTGCCAGCAGTGAACCGGGACTGACGAACACTGAAGCTTTCTTT	CASSEPGLTNTEAFF
TRBV19	-	TRBD1	TRBJ1-1	TGTGCCAGTAGTATATCGACAGGGACTGAAGCTTTCTTT	CASSISTGTEAFF
TRBV19	few	-	TRBJ1-5	TGTGCCAGTATAGCGGGAGGGACCCAGCATTTT	CASIAGGTQHF
TRBV29-1	once	TRBD2	TRBJ2-1	TGCAGCGTTGAAGAAGTAGCGGGACCTTACAATGAGCAGTTCTTC	CSVEEVAGPYNEQFF
TRBV11-3	-	-	TRBJ2-7	TGTGCCAGCAGCTCCCTATATAGCTACGAGCAGTACTTC	CASSSLYSYEQYF
TRBV7-9	-	-	TRBJ2-7	TGTGCCAGCAGCTTAGGCGGGACCTACGAGCAGTACTTC	CASSLGGTYEQYF
TRBV15	-	-	TRBJ1-5	TGTGCCACCAGCAGATCACAGGGCCCCCAGCATTTT	CATSRSQGPQHF
TRBV6-1	-	-	TRBJ2-5	TGTGCCAGCAGTGAAGCTTGGAGACCGAGGAGGGAGACCCAGTACTTC	CASSEAWRPRRETQYF
TRBV19	-	TRBD2	TRBJ2-1	TGTGCCAGTAGTTTCCAGGGTGTACTAGCGGGAGTGGAGAGTGAGCAGTTCTTC	CASSFQGVLAGVESEQFF
TRBV9	-	TRBD1	TRBJ2-1	TGTGCCAGCAGCCCTAGGGACAGAACCTACAATGAGCAGTTCTTC	CASSPRDRTYNEQFF